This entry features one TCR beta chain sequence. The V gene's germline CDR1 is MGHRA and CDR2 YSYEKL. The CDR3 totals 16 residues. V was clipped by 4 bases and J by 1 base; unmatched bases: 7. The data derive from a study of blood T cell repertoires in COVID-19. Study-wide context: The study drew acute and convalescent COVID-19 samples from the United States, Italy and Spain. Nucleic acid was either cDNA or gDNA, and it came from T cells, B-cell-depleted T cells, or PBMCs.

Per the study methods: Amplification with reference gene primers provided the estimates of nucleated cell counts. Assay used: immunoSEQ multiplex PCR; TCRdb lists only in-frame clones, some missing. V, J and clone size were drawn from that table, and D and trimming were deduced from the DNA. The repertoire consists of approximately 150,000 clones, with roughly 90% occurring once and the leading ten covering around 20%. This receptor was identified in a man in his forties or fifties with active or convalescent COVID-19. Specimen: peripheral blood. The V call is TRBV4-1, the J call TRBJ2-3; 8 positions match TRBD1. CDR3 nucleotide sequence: TGCGCCAGCAGCCGGATTTCACAGGGGGGCACAGATACGCAGTATTTT. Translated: CASSRISQGGTDTQYF.